This TCR beta chain was recovered during a study of shared clonotypes between healthy human individuals. CDR3 size: 15 residues. With 5 bases removed from V and 2 bases from J, the gap between germline ends came to 15 bases. Germline V CDR1 and CDR2: ENHRY, SYGVKD. General study points: Donors were few, which limited the genetic and exposure-history diversity represented.

Naive CD8 isolation took CD45RO-negative cells positively selected for CCR7 and excluded terminally differentiated effector memory CD45RA+ cells. A word on this clone: Its target is unknown.

The sorted-subset replicate PCRs were given around 200 ng DNA, which is 31,000 or so T cell genomes. TCRdb's table, derived via immunoSEQ multiplex PCR, lists solely in-frame clones and lacks some. This sample yields under 700,000 clones, of which about 95% are seen a single time; over 0.095% belongs to the top ten. The receptor was derived from a woman between 25 and 40 years old in good health. The sample comprised naive CD8+ T cells sorted from blood. This chain connects TRBV10-3 to TRBJ2-5; TRBD1 might be the D (6 bases). The CDR3 DNA reads TGTGCCATCAGTAATGGGGGCCTGGATCAAGAGACCCAGTACTTC. This gives the protein CAISNGGLDQETQYF.